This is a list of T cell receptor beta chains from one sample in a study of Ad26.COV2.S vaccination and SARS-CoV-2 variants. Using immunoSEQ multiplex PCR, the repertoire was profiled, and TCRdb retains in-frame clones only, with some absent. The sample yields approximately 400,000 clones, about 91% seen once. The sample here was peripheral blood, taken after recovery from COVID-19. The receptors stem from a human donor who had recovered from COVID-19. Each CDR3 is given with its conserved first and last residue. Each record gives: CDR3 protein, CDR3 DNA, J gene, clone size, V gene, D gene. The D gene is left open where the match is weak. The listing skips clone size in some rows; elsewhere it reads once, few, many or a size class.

cdr3_aa: CASSQAILGLSKFVRTEAFF
cdr3_nt: TGTGCCAGCAGCCAAGCCATTTTAGGTCTTTCGAAGTTCGTGAGGACTGAAGCTTTCTTT
j_call: TRBJ1-1
clone_size: .
v_call: TRBV3-1/TRBV3-2
d_call: .

cdr3_aa: CASSDSRGREAFF
cdr3_nt: TGCGCCAGCAGTGATTCGCGGGGACGGGAAGCTTTCTTT
j_call: TRBJ1-1
clone_size: .
v_call: TRBV10-1
d_call: .

cdr3_aa: CASSYLTGSAFYGYTF
cdr3_nt: TGTGCCAGCAGCTACCTGACAGGATCCGCATTCTATGGCTACACCTTC
j_call: TRBJ1-2
clone_size: once
v_call: TRBV7-9
d_call: .

cdr3_aa: CASSPDRRYEQYF
cdr3_nt: TGTGCCAGCAGTCCAGACAGACGCTACGAGCAGTACTTC
j_call: TRBJ2-7
clone_size: few
v_call: TRBV12-3/TRBV12-4
d_call: .

cdr3_aa: CASSPQGADTGELFF
cdr3_nt: TGTGCCAGCAGTCCACAGGGGGCGGACACCGGGGAGCTGTTTTTT
j_call: TRBJ2-2
clone_size: .
v_call: TRBV6-5
d_call: TRBD1

cdr3_aa: CASSDSGRHEAFF
cdr3_nt: TGTGCCAGCAGCGACAGCGGTAGACATGAAGCTTTCTTT
j_call: TRBJ1-1
clone_size: .
v_call: TRBV5-6
d_call: .

cdr3_aa: CASRTDYNEKLFF
cdr3_nt: TGTGCCAGCAGGACAGACTATAATGAAAAACTGTTTTTT
j_call: TRBJ1-4
clone_size: .
v_call: TRBV2
d_call: .

cdr3_aa: CASFFRPPSSGNTIYF
cdr3_nt: TGTGCCAGCTTTTTTCGGCCGCCGAGCTCTGGAAACACCATATATTTT
j_call: TRBJ1-3
clone_size: once
v_call: TRBV5-8
d_call: .

cdr3_aa: CASSLGTGGWNEQFF
cdr3_nt: TGTGCCAGCAGCCTGGGGACAGGGGGCTGGAATGAGCAGTTCTTC
j_call: TRBJ2-1
clone_size: .
v_call: TRBV3-1/TRBV3-2
d_call: TRBD1

cdr3_aa: CSVGLAGWADTQYF
cdr3_nt: TGCAGCGTTGGGCTAGCGGGGTGGGCAGATACGCAGTATTTT
j_call: TRBJ2-3
clone_size: .
v_call: TRBV29-1
d_call: TRBD2

cdr3_aa: CASSSRDPNSPLHF
cdr3_nt: TGTGCCAGCAGTAGTCGGGACCCAAATTCACCCCTCCACTTT
j_call: TRBJ1-6
clone_size: .
v_call: TRBV2
d_call: .

cdr3_aa: CASSKRGSYEQYF
cdr3_nt: TGTGCCAGCAGCAAGAGGGGTTCCTACGAGCAGTACTTC
j_call: TRBJ2-7
clone_size: once
v_call: TRBV21-1
d_call: .

cdr3_aa: CASTHGTSPYTQYF
cdr3_nt: TGTGCCAGCACCCACGGGACTAGTCCCTATACGCAGTATTTT
j_call: TRBJ2-3
clone_size: .
v_call: TRBV5-4
d_call: TRBD2

cdr3_aa: CASSLLGLSPIRNTEAFF
cdr3_nt: TGCGCCAGCAGCTTACTGGGACTCAGCCCCATTAGGAACACTGAAGCTTTCTTT
j_call: TRBJ1-1
clone_size: .
v_call: TRBV5-1
d_call: .

cdr3_aa: CASSLGSSNSPLHF
cdr3_nt: TGTGCCAGCAGCTTAGGCAGCTCCAATTCACCCCTCCACTTT
j_call: TRBJ1-6
clone_size: .
v_call: TRBV11-1
d_call: .

cdr3_aa: CASSSLRDNTYEQYF
cdr3_nt: TGTGCCAGCAGCTCCCTCAGGGATAATACCTACGAGCAGTACTTC
j_call: TRBJ2-7
clone_size: .
v_call: TRBV11-2
d_call: .

cdr3_aa: CASNLAGNTGELFF
cdr3_nt: TGCGCCAGCAATCTGGCAGGGAACACCGGGGAGCTGTTTTTT
j_call: TRBJ2-2
clone_size: .
v_call: TRBV5-1
d_call: .

cdr3_aa: CASSSGTVEVEQFF
cdr3_nt: TGCGCCAGCAGCTCCGGGACAGTAGAAGTTGAGCAGTTCTTC
j_call: TRBJ2-1
clone_size: .
v_call: TRBV5-1
d_call: TRBD1

cdr3_aa: CASRHRDAYGYTF
cdr3_nt: TGTGCCAGCAGACACAGGGATGCCTATGGCTACACCTTC
j_call: TRBJ1-2
clone_size: .
v_call: TRBV6-5
d_call: .

cdr3_aa: CAISESRGGGATDTQYF
cdr3_nt: TGTGCCATCAGTGAGTCGAGAGGCGGGGGGGCCACAGATACGCAGTATTTT
j_call: TRBJ2-3
clone_size: once
v_call: TRBV10-3
d_call: TRBD2

cdr3_aa: CASSLASGAFF
cdr3_nt: TGTGCCAGCAGCTTAGCCTCGGGGGCTTTCTTT
j_call: TRBJ1-1
clone_size: .
v_call: TRBV11-2
d_call: .

cdr3_aa: CASKQQETQYF
cdr3_nt: TGTGCCAGCAAACAGCAAGAGACCCAGTACTTC
j_call: TRBJ2-5
clone_size: .
v_call: TRBV25-1
d_call: .

cdr3_aa: CASSRRGSGANVLTF
cdr3_nt: TGTGCCAGCAGCCGCAGGGGATCTGGGGCCAACGTCCTGACTTTC
j_call: TRBJ2-6
clone_size: .
v_call: TRBV7-6
d_call: .

cdr3_aa: CASSWVTEAFF
cdr3_nt: TGTGCCAGTAGTTGGGTCACTGAAGCTTTCTTT
j_call: TRBJ1-1
clone_size: once
v_call: TRBV19
d_call: .

cdr3_aa: CASSLGMGNTEAFF
cdr3_nt: TGTGCCAGCAGTTTGGGCATGGGGAACACTGAAGCTTTCTTT
j_call: TRBJ1-1
clone_size: .
v_call: TRBV28
d_call: .

cdr3_aa: CASSTSTGPQHF
cdr3_nt: TGTGCCAGTAGTACTTCTACAGGGCCCCAGCATTTT
j_call: TRBJ1-5
clone_size: few
v_call: TRBV19
d_call: .

cdr3_aa: CASCITGVYTGELFF
cdr3_nt: TGTGCCAGCTGTATTACGGGGGTCTACACCGGGGAGCTGTTTTTT
j_call: TRBJ2-2
clone_size: .
v_call: TRBV27
d_call: .

cdr3_aa: CASSLTGLHEQYF
cdr3_nt: TGTGCCAGCAGCTTGACAGGGTTACACGAGCAGTACTTC
j_call: TRBJ2-7
clone_size: .
v_call: TRBV5-6
d_call: .

cdr3_aa: CASSLVLMTTQETQYF
cdr3_nt: TGTGCCAGCAGCTTAGTGTTGATGACCACACAAGAGACCCAGTACTTC
j_call: TRBJ2-5
clone_size: .
v_call: TRBV7-8
d_call: .

cdr3_aa: CSVEEGANEKLFF
cdr3_nt: TGCAGCGTTGAAGAGGGTGCTAATGAAAAACTGTTTTTT
j_call: TRBJ1-4
clone_size: once
v_call: TRBV29-1
d_call: .

cdr3_aa: CASSYPWDRGMAGELFF
cdr3_nt: TGCGCCAGCAGCTATCCGTGGGACAGGGGTATGGCCGGGGAGCTGTTTTTT
j_call: TRBJ2-2
clone_size: .
v_call: TRBV5-1
d_call: TRBD1

cdr3_aa: CASSGGGSSPLHF
cdr3_nt: TGTGCCAGCAGCGGAGGGGGATCTTCACCCCTCCACTTT
j_call: TRBJ1-6
clone_size: .
v_call: TRBV9
d_call: .

cdr3_aa: CASSNPKGGVLTEAFF
cdr3_nt: TGTGCCAGCAGCAACCCTAAGGGGGGAGTACTCACTGAAGCTTTCTTT
j_call: TRBJ1-1
clone_size: .
v_call: TRBV21-1
d_call: .

cdr3_aa: CASSYAMRVTEAFF
cdr3_nt: TGTGCCAGCAGTTACGCCATGCGAGTCACTGAAGCTTTCTTT
j_call: TRBJ1-1
clone_size: once
v_call: TRBV6-2/TRBV6-3
d_call: .

cdr3_aa: CASSPGGQGEAFF
cdr3_nt: TGTGCCAGCAGCCCGGGGGGGCAGGGTGAAGCTTTCTTT
j_call: TRBJ1-1
clone_size: .
v_call: TRBV16
d_call: .

cdr3_aa: CASSFSGGGETQYF
cdr3_nt: TGTGCCAGCAGTTTCTCGGGTGGTGGTGAGACCCAGTACTTC
j_call: TRBJ2-5
clone_size: .
v_call: TRBV27
d_call: .

cdr3_aa: CASSQGSPGGGGDTQYF
cdr3_nt: TGTGCCAGCAGCCAAGGGAGCCCAGGGGGCGGTGGAGATACGCAGTATTTT
j_call: TRBJ2-3
clone_size: .
v_call: TRBV7-2
d_call: TRBD1

cdr3_aa: CASSLEGRGGRGFTEAFF
cdr3_nt: TGTGCCAGCAGCTTAGAGGGTAGAGGGGGCCGGGGATTCACTGAAGCTTTCTTT
j_call: TRBJ1-1
clone_size: .
v_call: TRBV7-9
d_call: TRBD1

cdr3_aa: CASSPPGGGPYEQYF
cdr3_nt: TGTGCCAGCTCACCACCGGGCGGGGGGCCCTACGAGCAGTACTTC
j_call: TRBJ2-7
clone_size: .
v_call: TRBV18
d_call: TRBD2

cdr3_aa: CASSIAGTGGYGYTF
cdr3_nt: TGTGCCAGTAGTATAGCTGGGACAGGCGGCTATGGCTACACCTTC
j_call: TRBJ1-2
clone_size: once
v_call: TRBV19
d_call: TRBD1

cdr3_aa: CASSLQGAGANVLTF
cdr3_nt: TGCGCCAGCAGCTTACAGGGAGCTGGGGCCAACGTCCTGACTTTC
j_call: TRBJ2-6
clone_size: .
v_call: TRBV5-1
d_call: .

cdr3_aa: CASGTAEAFF
cdr3_nt: TGTGCCAGCGGCACAGCTGAAGCTTTCTTT
j_call: TRBJ1-1
clone_size: .
v_call: TRBV2
d_call: .

cdr3_aa: CSVALGRATEAFF
cdr3_nt: TGCAGCGTCGCCTTGGGAAGGGCCACTGAAGCTTTCTTT
j_call: TRBJ1-1
clone_size: .
v_call: TRBV29-1
d_call: .

cdr3_aa: CASSPSGRVSVYEQYF
cdr3_nt: TGTGCCAGCAGCCCCTCAGGGCGGGTAAGCGTTTACGAGCAGTACTTC
j_call: TRBJ2-7
clone_size: .
v_call: TRBV9
d_call: .

cdr3_aa: CASSELAGAGEQYF
cdr3_nt: TGTGCCAGCAGTGAGCTAGCGGGGGCGGGGGAGCAGTACTTC
j_call: TRBJ2-7
clone_size: .
v_call: TRBV6-1
d_call: TRBD2

cdr3_aa: CASSQLAGGYTEAFF
cdr3_nt: TGTGCCAGCAGCCAATTGGCAGGGGGATACACTGAAGCTTTCTTT
j_call: TRBJ1-1
clone_size: .
v_call: TRBV28
d_call: TRBD1

cdr3_aa: CASSLERGGGYGYTF
cdr3_nt: TGTGCCAGCAGCTTAGAGCGAGGGGGCGGCTATGGCTACACCTTC
j_call: TRBJ1-2
clone_size: .
v_call: TRBV7-2
d_call: TRBD1

cdr3_aa: CASSVGETQYF
cdr3_nt: TGTGCCAGCAGTGTAGGAGAGACCCAGTACTTC
j_call: TRBJ2-5
clone_size: .
v_call: TRBV25-1
d_call: .